In its sample, the clone carrying this T cell receptor (beta chain) was seen a few times. Its antigen remains unknown. The sample belongs to a study of blood T cells in healthy people across ages. With a J-beta primer mix and a sample-barcoded 5' primer, a second PCR ran about 7 to 12 cycles. TCRdb reprocessed the 5' RACE reads with MiXCR, giving one entry per CDR3 protein. The sample includes around 990,000 distinct CDR3 sequences, around 25% of them seen just once. Deletions cut 8 bases from V and 6 bases from J, with 23 bases between. The CDR3 sequence is 15 residues long. Germline assignment: CDR1 SEHNR and CDR2 FQNEAQ (reference sequence). Study-wide results and limits: Long-lived donors exceeded aged donors in naive CD4+ cells and diversity. TCR beta diversity correlated strongly with naive T cell percentage.

This same sample was also part of a study on T cells of mothers and their children.

Input material: blood. This receptor was taken from a girl under 10 years old in good health. V usage is TRBV7-9 and J usage is TRBJ2-7; the D gene is possibly TRBD1 (6 bases). The DNA for the CDR3 is TGTGCCAGCCTCCGGGTCGACGTCTTAGGGGGCGAGCAGTACTTC. This translates into CASLRVDVLGGEQYF.